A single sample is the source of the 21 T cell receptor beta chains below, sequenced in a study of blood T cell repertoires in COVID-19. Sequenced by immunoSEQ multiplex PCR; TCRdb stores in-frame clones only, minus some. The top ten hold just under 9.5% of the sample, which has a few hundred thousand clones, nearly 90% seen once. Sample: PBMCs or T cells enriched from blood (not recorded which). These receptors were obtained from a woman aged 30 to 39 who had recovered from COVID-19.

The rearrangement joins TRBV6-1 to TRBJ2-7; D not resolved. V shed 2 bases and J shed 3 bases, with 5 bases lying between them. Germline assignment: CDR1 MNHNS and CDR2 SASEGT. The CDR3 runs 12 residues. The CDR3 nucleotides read TGTGCCAGCAGTGAACAGATCTACGAGCAGTACTTC. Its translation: CASSEQIYEQYF.

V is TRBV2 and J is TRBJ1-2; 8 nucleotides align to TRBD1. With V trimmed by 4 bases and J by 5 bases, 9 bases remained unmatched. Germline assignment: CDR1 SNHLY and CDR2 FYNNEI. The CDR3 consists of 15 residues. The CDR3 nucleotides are TGTGCCAGCAGTGCGCGGGACAGGTGGGTGTATGGCTACACCTTC. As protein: CASSARDRWVYGYTF.

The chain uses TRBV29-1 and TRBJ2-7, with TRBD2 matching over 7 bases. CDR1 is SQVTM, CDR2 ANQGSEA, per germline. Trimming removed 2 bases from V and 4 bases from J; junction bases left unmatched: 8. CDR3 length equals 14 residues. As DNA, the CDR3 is TGCAGCGTTGAATTGCAAGCGGGAACATACGAGCAGTACTTC. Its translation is CSVELQAGTYEQYF.

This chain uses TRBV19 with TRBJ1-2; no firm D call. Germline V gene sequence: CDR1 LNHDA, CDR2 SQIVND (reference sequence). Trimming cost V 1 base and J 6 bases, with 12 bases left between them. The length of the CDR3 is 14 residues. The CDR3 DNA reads TGTGCCAGTAGTATAGTAGCGCAAAGGGATGGCTACACCTTC. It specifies CASSIVAQRDGYTF.

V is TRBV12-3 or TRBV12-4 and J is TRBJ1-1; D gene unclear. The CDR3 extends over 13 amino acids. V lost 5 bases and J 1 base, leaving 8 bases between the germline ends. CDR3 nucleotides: TGTGCCAGCAGTGCGGGATGGAACACTGAAGCTTTCTTT. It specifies CASSAGWNTEAFF.

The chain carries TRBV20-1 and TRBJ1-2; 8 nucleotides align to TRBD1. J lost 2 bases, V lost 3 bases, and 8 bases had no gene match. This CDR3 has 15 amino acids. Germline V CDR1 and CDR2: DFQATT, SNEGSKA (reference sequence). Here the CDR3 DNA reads TGCAGTGCTAGTCGGGCCCGGACAGGGAACTATGGCTACACCTTC. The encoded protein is CSASRARTGNYGYTF.

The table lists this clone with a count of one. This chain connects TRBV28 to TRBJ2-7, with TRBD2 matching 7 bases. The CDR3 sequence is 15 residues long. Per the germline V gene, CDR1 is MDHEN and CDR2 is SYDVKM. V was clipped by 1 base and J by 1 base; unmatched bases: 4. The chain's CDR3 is CASSLYVGRSYEQYF. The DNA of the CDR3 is TGTGCCAGCAGTTTATATGTCGGGAGGTCCTACGAGCAGTACTTC.

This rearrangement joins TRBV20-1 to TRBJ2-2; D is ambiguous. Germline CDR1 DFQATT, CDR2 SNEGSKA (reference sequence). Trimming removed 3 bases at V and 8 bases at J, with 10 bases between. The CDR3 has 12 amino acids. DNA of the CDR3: TGCAGTGCTAGTCAAGAGTCTGGGGAGCTGTTTTTT. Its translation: CSASQESGELFF.

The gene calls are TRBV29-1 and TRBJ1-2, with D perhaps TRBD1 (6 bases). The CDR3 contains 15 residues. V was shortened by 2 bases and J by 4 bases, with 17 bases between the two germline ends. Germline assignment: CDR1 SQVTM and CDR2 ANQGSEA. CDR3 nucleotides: TGCAGCGTTGAAACAGGGTTTATTCTATCCTATGGCTACACCTTC. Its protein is CSVETGFILSYGYTF. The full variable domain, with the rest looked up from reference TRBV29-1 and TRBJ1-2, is SAVISQKPSRDICQRGTSLTIQCQVDSQVTMMFWYRQQPGQSLTLIATANQGSEATYESGFVIDKFPISRPNLTFSTLTVSNMSPEDSSIYLCSVETGFILSYGYTFGSGTRLTVV.

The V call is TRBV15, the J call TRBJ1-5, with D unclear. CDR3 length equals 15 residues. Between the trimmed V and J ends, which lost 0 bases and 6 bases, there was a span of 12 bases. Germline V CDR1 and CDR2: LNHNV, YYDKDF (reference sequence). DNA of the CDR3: TGTGCCACCAGCAGAGATTTCACAGTTCCTCAGCCCCAGCATTTT. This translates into CATSRDFTVPQPQHF. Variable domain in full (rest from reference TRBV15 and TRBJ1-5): DAMVIQNPRYQVTQFGKPVTLSCSQTLNHNVMYWYQQKSSQAPKLLFHYYDKDFNNEADTPDNFQSRRPNTSFCFLDIRSPGLGDTAMYLCATSRDFTVPQPQHFGDGTRLSIL.

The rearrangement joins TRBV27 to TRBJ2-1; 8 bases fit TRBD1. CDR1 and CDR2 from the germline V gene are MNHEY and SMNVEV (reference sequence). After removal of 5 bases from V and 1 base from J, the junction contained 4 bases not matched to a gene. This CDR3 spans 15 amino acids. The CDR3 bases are TGTGCCAGCAGTATAGGGACAGGATCCTACAATGAGCAGTTCTTC. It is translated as CASSIGTGSYNEQFF.

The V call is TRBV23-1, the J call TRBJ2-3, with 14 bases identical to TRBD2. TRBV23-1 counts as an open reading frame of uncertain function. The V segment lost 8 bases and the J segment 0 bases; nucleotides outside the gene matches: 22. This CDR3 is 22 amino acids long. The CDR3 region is CASLTPTGTGTSGRTSTDTQYF. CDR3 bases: TGCGCCAGCTTAACCCCAACTGGAACCGGGACTAGCGGGAGAACTAGCACAGATACGCAGTATTTT.

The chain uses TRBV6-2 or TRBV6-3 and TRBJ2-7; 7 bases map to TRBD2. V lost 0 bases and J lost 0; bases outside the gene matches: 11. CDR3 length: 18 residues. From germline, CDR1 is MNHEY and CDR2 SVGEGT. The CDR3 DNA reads TGTGCCAGCAGTTACTCCCAGCCCGGGGGGACCTTCTCCTACGAGCAGTACTTC. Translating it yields CASSYSQPGGTFSYEQYF.

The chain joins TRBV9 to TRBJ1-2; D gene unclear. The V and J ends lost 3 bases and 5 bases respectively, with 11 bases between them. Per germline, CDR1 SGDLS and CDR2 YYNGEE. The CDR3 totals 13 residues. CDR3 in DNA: TGTGCCAGCAGCGCCGAGGGAGGATATGGCTACACCTTC. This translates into CASSAEGGYGYTF. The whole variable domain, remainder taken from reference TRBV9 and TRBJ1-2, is DSGVTQTPKHLITATGQRVTLRCSPRSGDLSVYWYQQSLDQGLQFLIQYYNGEERAKGNILERFSAQQFPDLHSELNLSSLELGDSALYFCASSAEGGYGYTFGSGTRLTVV.

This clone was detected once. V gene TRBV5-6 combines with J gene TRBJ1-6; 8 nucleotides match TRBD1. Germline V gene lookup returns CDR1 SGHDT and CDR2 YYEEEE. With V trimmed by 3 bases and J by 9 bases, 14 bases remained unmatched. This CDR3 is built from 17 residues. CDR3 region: CASSYRTGMGGVSPLHF. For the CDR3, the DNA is TGTGCCAGCAGCTACCGGACAGGGATGGGCGGAGTTTCACCCCTCCACTTT.

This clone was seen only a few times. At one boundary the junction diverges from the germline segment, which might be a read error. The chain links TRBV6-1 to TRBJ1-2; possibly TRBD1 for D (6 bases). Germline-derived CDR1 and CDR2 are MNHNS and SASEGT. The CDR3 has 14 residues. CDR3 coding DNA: TGTGCCAGCAGCGAAGGAACAGGGCTTTATGGCTACACCTTC. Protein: CASSEGTGLYGYTF.

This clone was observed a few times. The DNA for the CDR3 is TGTGCCAGCTCACCACTGGGACAGGATAGCTACGAGCAGTACTTC. Translation gives CASSPLGQDSYEQYF. The chain uses TRBV18 and TRBJ2-7; 8 bases align to TRBD1. J was trimmed by 3 bases and V by 1 base; bases with no gene match: 5. This CDR3 is built from 15 residues. The germline V gene encodes CDR1 KGHSH and CDR2 LQKENI. The variable domain in full, completed from reference TRBV18 and TRBJ2-7, reads NAGVMQNPRHLVRRRGQEARLRCSPMKGHSHVYWYRQLPEEGLKFMVYLQKENIIDESGMPKERFSAEFPKEGPSILRIQQVVRGDSAAYFCASSPLGQDSYEQYFGPGTRLTVT.

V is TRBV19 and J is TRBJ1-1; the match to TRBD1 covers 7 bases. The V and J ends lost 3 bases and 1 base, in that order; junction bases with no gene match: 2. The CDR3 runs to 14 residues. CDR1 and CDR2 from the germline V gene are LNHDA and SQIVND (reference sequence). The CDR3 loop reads CASSISGGNTEAFF. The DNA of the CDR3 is TGTGCCAGTAGTATTTCAGGGGGGAACACTGAAGCTTTCTTT.

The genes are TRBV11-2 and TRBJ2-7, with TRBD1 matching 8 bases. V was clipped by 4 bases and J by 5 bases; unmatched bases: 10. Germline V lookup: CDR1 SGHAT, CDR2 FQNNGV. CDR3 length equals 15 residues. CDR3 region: CASSSYRGDRHEQYF. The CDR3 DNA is TGTGCCAGCAGCTCATACAGAGGGGACAGGCACGAGCAGTACTTC.

The chain's CDR3 is CASSLRSGDYYEQYF. In DNA, the CDR3 is TGTGCCAGCAGCTTAAGGTCAGGGGATTACTACGAGCAGTACTTC. The chain links TRBV7-3 to TRBJ2-7; weak D call: TRBD1 (6 bases). Per germline, CDR1 SGHTA and CDR2 FQGTGA. This CDR3 region has 15 residues. V lost 1 base to trimming and J lost 3 bases, with 13 bases between them.

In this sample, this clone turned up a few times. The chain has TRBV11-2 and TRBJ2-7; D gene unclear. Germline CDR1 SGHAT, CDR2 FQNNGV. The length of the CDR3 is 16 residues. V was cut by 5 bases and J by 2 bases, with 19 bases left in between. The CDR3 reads CASSPWVVAEPYEQYF. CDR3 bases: TGTGCCAGCAGCCCCTGGGTGGTGGCGGAACCCTACGAGCAGTACTTC.